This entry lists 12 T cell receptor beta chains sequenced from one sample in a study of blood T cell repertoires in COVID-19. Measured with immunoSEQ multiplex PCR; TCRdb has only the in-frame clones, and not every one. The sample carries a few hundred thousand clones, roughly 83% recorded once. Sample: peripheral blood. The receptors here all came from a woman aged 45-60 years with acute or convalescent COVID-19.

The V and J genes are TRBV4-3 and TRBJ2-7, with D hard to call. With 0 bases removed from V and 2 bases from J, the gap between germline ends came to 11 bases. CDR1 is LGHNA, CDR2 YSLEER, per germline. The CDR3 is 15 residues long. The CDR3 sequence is CASSQDTRSAYEQYF. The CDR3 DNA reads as TGCGCCAGCAGCCAAGACACGCGATCCGCCTACGAGCAGTACTTC.

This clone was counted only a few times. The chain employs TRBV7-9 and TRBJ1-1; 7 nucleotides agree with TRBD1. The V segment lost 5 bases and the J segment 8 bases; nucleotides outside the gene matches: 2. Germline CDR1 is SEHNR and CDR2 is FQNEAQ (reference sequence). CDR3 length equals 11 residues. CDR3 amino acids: CASSPGGEAFF. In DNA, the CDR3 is TGTGCCAGCAGCCCAGGGGGGGAAGCTTTCTTT.

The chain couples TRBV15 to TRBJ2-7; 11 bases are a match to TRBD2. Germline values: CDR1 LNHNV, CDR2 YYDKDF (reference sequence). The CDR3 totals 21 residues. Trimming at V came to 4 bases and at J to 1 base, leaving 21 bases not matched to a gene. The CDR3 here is CATSKLAGVPLASSKSYEQYF. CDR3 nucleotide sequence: TGTGCCACCAGCAAACTAGCGGGAGTCCCTCTTGCATCATCGAAATCCTACGAGCAGTACTTC.

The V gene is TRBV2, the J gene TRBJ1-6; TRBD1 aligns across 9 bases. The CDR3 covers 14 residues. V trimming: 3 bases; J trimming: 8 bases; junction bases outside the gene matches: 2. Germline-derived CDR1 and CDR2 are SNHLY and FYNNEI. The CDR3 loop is CASSEGTGYSPLHF. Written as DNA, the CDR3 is TGTGCCAGCAGTGAGGGGACAGGGTATTCACCCCTCCACTTT.

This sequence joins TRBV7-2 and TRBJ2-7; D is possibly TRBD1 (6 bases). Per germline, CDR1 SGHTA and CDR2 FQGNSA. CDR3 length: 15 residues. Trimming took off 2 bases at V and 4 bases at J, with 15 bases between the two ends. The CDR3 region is CASSLQLGARYEQYF. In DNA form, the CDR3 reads TGTGCCAGCAGCTTACAGCTGGGGGCTAGGTACGAGCAGTACTTC.

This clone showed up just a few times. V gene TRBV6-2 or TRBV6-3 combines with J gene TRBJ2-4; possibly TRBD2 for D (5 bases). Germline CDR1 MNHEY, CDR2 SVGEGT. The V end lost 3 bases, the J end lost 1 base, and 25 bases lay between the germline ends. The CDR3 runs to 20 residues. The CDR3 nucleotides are TGTGCCAGCAGTTATATGGATCTGGGAGACGGCTCAAGGGCCAAAAACATTCAGTACTTC. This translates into CASSYMDLGDGSRAKNIQYF.

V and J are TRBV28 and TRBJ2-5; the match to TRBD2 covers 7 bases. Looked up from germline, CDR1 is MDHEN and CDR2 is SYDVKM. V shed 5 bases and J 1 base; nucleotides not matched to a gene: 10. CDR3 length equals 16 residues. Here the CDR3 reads CASSVPGGGVQETQYF. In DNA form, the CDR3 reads TGTGCCAGCAGTGTCCCGGGAGGAGGGGTCCAAGAGACCCAGTACTTC.

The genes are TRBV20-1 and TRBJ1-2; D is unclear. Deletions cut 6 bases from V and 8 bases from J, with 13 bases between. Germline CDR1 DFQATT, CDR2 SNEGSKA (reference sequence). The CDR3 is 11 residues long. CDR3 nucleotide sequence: TGCAGTGCAGAAACGACGCGGGGCTACACCTTC. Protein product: CSAETTRGYTF.

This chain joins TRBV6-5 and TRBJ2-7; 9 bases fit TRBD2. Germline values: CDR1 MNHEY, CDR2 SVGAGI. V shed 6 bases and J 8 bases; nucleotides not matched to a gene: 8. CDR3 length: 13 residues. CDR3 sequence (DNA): TGTGCCAGCAGGCCGGGACTAGCCGGGAAGCAGTACTTC. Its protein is CASRPGLAGKQYF.

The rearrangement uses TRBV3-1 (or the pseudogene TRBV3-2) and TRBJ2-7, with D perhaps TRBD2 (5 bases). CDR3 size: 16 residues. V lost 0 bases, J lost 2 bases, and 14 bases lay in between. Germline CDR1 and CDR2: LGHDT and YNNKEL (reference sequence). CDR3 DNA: TGTGCCAGCAGCCAAGAGACCCTCGTAGCGACCTACGAGCAGTACTTC. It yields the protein CASSQETLVATYEQYF.

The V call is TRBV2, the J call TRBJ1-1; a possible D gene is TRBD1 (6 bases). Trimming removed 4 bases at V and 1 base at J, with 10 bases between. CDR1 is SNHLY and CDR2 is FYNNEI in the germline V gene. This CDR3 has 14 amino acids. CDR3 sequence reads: CASSGARGNTEAFF. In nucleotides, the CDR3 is TGTGCCAGCAGTGGTGCCAGGGGGAACACTGAAGCTTTCTTT.

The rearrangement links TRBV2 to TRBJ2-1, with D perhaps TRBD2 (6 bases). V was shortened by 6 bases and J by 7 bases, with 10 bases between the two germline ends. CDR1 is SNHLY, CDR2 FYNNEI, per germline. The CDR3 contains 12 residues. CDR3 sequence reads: CASRISGNEQFF. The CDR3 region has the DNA TGTGCCAGCAGGATTAGCGGAAATGAGCAGTTCTTC.